Given below is one TCR beta chain in context. This sample was taken from a study of human T cells and chemical hapten exposure. V was cut by 5 bases and J by 3 bases, with 8 bases left in between. The CDR3 is 11 amino acids. Germline-derived CDR1 and CDR2 are DFQATT and SNEGSKA (reference sequence). For the library, individual cDNA molecules each received unique molecular identifiers. Original processing notes: With a range of roughly 20,000 to 750,000, the median per sample was around 97,000 TCRs. Each CDR3 protein is one row after TCRdb ran MiXCR on the RACE reads. The authors' filters were not applied to this entry. The repertoire includes around 130,000 distinct CDR3 sequences, about 8.2% of them detected once, and under 2% sits in the top ten. Stated time point: healthy volunteer bleed at 2 weeks. Whole blood that had not been fractionated was the source of extracted total RNA.

J is TRBJ2-7 and V is TRBV20-1; D may be TRBD1 (5 bases). Sequences were obtained from whole blood. This TCR derives from a male donor in good health. Some clones in this sample may be carry-over from other donors' samples. The CDR3 sequence: CSAPDNYEQYF. CDR3 coding DNA: TGCAGTGCTCCGGACAACTACGAGCAGTACTTC.